A single sample gave rise to the 28 T cell receptor beta chains below, sequenced in a study of hypomethylating agent response in myelodysplastic syndrome. Sequencing used immunoSEQ multiplex PCR; TCRdb keeps in-frame clones, though not all of them. The sample lists 1,800 or so clones, approximately 78% occurring once. Sequences were derived from bone marrow, sampled before or after starting hypomethylating agent treatment for myelodysplastic syndrome (not recorded which). These receptors were collected from a human donor with myelodysplastic syndrome.

This rearrangement joins TRBV29-1 to TRBJ1-2, with D uncertain. The CDR3 contains 15 residues. Germline assignment: CDR1 SQVTM and CDR2 ANQGSEA. Trimming removed 8 bases from V and 0 bases from J, with 19 bases in between. CDR3 sequence (DNA): TGCAGCTCAACCGACCCGGCTCTTTCTAACTATGGCTACACCTTC. Its protein product is CSSTDPALSNYGYTF.

The rearrangement joins TRBV9 to TRBJ1-3; perhaps TRBD1 as D (6 bases). Trimming removed 4 bases at V and 0 bases at J, with 11 bases between. The germline CDR1 and CDR2 sequences are SGDLS and YYNGEE. The CDR3 is 15 amino acids. The CDR3 loop reads CASSSGQYSGNTIYF. The CDR3 DNA sequence: TGTGCCAGCAGCTCCGGACAGTACTCTGGAAACACCATATATTTT.

In DNA, the CDR3 is TGCGCCAGCAGCTCCCACGGGACTAGCGATGAGACCCAGTACTTC. Translation gives CASSSHGTSDETQYF. J is TRBJ2-5 and V is TRBV4-3; 10 bases map to TRBD2. The CDR3 is 15 amino acids. Germline assignment: CDR1 LGHNA and CDR2 YSLEER. Trimming cost V 5 bases and J 5 bases; bases outside gene matches: 8.

The chain employs TRBV9 and TRBJ2-3; 11 bases align to TRBD2. V was clipped by 1 base and J by 2 bases; unmatched bases: 6. CDR1 is SGDLS, CDR2 YYNGEE, per germline. The CDR3 contains 17 residues. CDR3 sequence (DNA): TGTGCCAGCAGCGTAACTCTAGCGGGGGGCTCCACAGATACGCAGTATTTT. It yields the protein CASSVTLAGGSTDTQYF. The full variable domain, its missing parts supplied by reference TRBV9 and TRBJ2-3, is DSGVTQTPKHLITATGQRVTLRCSPRSGDLSVYWYQQSLDQGLQFLIQYYNGEERAKGNILERFSAQQFPDLHSELNLSSLELGDSALYFCASSVTLAGGSTDTQYFGPGTRLTVL.

The V and J genes are TRBV7-2 and TRBJ1-5; 8 bases are shared with TRBD1. J lost 9 bases, V lost 5 bases, and 15 bases had no gene match. CDR3 length equals 16 residues. Germline lookup yields CDR1 SGHTA and CDR2 FQGNSA. The CDR3 reads CASSLRTGQGGRPQHF. CDR3 DNA sequence: TGTGCCAGCAGCCTCAGGACAGGGCAAGGCGGGCGGCCCCAGCATTTT. The full variable domain, its missing parts supplied by reference TRBV7-2 and TRBJ1-5, is GAGVSQSPSNKVTEKGKDVELRCDPISGHTALYWYRQSLGQGLEFLIYFQGNSAPDKSGLPSDRFSAERTGGSVSTLTIQRTQQEDSAVYLCASSLRTGQGGRPQHFGDGTRLSIL.

V and J are TRBV6-5 and TRBJ2-1; D might be TRBD1 (5 bases). This CDR3 comprises 12 residues. Trimming took 8 bases from V and 3 from J, leaving 8 bases between them. The germline V gene encodes CDR1 MNHEY and CDR2 SVGAGI. The CDR3 reads CASGQGYNEQFF. The DNA for the CDR3 is TGTGCCAGCGGGCAGGGCTACAATGAGCAGTTCTTC.

This clone has just a few counts. The V gene is TRBV11-3, the J gene TRBJ1-6, with a possible D match to TRBD1 (5 bases). The V end lost 5 bases, the J end lost 7 bases, and 12 bases lay between the germline ends. The germline V gene has CDR1 SGHNT and CDR2 YENEEA. The CDR3 covers 14 residues. The CDR3 coding sequence is TGTGCCAGCAGCCCTGACGGGACCAATTCACCCCTCCACTTT. Translation: CASSPDGTNSPLHF.

This rearrangement joins TRBV30 to TRBJ2-7; TRBD2 might be the D (5 bases). The CDR3 has 11 amino acids. The V end was cut by 2 bases, the J end by 4 bases, with 6 bases between. CDR1 and CDR2 from the germline V gene are GTSNPN and SVGIG (reference sequence). The CDR3 protein is CAWSRGYEQYF. CDR3 sequence (DNA): TGTGCCTGGAGTAGAGGGTACGAGCAGTACTTC. Full variable domain (rest looked up from reference TRBV30 and TRBJ2-7): SQTIHQWPATLVQPVGSPLSLECTVEGTSNPNLYWYRQAAGRGLQLLFYSVGIGQISSEVPQNLSASRPQDRQFILSSKKLLLSDSGFYLCAWSRGYEQYFGPGTRLTVT.

This chain uses TRBV4-1 with TRBJ1-4; a possible D gene is TRBD1 (5 bases). The V gene lost 4 bases and the J gene lost 6 bases, with 6 bases spanning the gap. The CDR3 covers 12 residues. Germline V CDR1 and CDR2: MGHRA, YSYEKL. CDR3 residues: CASSLGDEKLFF. The DNA of the CDR3 is TGCGCCAGCAGCCTAGGGGATGAAAAACTGTTTTTT.

The chain combines TRBV5-6 with TRBJ1-5; D may be TRBD1 (6 bases). V lost 1 base and J lost 0, with 11 bases in between. The length of the CDR3 is 16 residues. CDR1 and CDR2 from the germline V gene are SGHDT and YYEEEE. CDR3 loop: CASSLLGGHSNQPQHF. CDR3 bases: TGTGCCAGCAGCTTGTTGGGGGGGCATAGCAATCAGCCCCAGCATTTT. Variable domain in full (rest from reference TRBV5-6 and TRBJ1-5): DAGVTQSPTHLIKTRGQQVTLRCSPKSGHDTVSWYQQALGQGPQFIFQYYEEEERQRGNFPDRFSGHQFPNYSSELNVNALLLGDSALYLCASSLLGGHSNQPQHFGDGTRLSIL.

The CDR3 reads CASSGRGGEQFF. CDR3 bases: TGTGCCAGCAGTGGGAGGGGTGGCGAGCAGTTCTTC. This chain uses TRBV2 with TRBJ2-1, with TRBD2 as a possible D gene (6 bases). Germline CDR1 reads SNHLY; CDR2 reads FYNNEI. V dropped 4 bases and J dropped 10 bases, with 11 bases sitting between them. The CDR3 contains 12 residues.

This chain joins TRBV2 and TRBJ2-5; perhaps D is TRBD1 or TRBD2 (5 bases each). The length of the CDR3 is 14 residues. Germline V gives CDR1 SNHLY, CDR2 FYNNEI. V was cut by 2 bases and J by 2 bases, with 9 bases left in between. CDR3 region: CASSESGRQETQYF. CDR3 bases: TGTGCCAGCAGTGAATCGGGGCGGCAAGAGACCCAGTACTTC.

The rearrangement links TRBV6-1 to TRBJ2-5; TRBD1 agrees at 9 bases. CDR1 is MNHNS and CDR2 is SASEGT in the germline V gene. The CDR3 contains 13 residues. The V and J ends lost 6 bases and 7 bases, in that order; junction bases with no gene match: 6. DNA for the CDR3: TGTGCCAGCAGCCCCGGACAGGGGCCGACCCAGTACTTC. Protein sequence: CASSPGQGPTQYF.

The chain joins TRBV18 to TRBJ1-1; TRBD1 is a possible D gene (6 bases). The CDR3 totals 15 residues. Germline-derived CDR1 and CDR2 are KGHSH and LQKENI. V dropped 0 bases and J dropped 4 bases, with 12 bases sitting between them. The CDR3 loop reads CASSPPEGGGTEAFF. The CDR3, as DNA: TGTGCCAGCTCACCACCGGAGGGGGGGGGCACTGAAGCTTTCTTT.

This clone was counted once. The chain links TRBV11-2 to TRBJ2-7; the match to TRBD1 covers 11 bases. J lost 4 bases, V lost 5 bases, and 13 bases had no gene match. The CDR3 loop spans 17 amino acids. CDR1 SGHAT and CDR2 FQNNGV come from the germline V gene. CDR3 sequence: CASSRSVQGQGVYEQYF. In DNA form, the CDR3 reads TGTGCCAGCAGCCGAAGCGTCCAGGGACAGGGGGTATACGAGCAGTACTTC.

On this clone itself: The sample carries other DNA sequences with the same CDR3. V usage is TRBV27 and J usage is TRBJ2-2; D is uncertain. V dropped 0 bases and J dropped 1 base, with 3 bases sitting between them. The V gene's germline CDR1 is MNHEY and CDR2 SMNVEV (reference sequence). The CDR3 is 14 amino acids. DNA of the CDR3: TGTGCCAGCAGTTTATCTGAGAACACCGGGGAGCTGTTTTTT. It codes for CASSLSENTGELFF.

The genes are TRBV4-1 and TRBJ2-1, with 7 bases that match TRBD1. Germline V CDR1 and CDR2: MGHRA, YSYEKL. The CDR3 totals 17 residues. Unmatched junction bases numbered 12, after V lost 5 bases and J lost 2 bases. CDR3 residues: CASSKKTGATAYNEQFF. The CDR3 bases are TGCGCCAGCAGCAAAAAAACAGGGGCCACCGCCTACAATGAGCAGTTCTTC.

V usage is TRBV29-1 and J usage is TRBJ1-5; D is possibly TRBD1 (5 bases). The CDR3 loop spans 15 amino acids. Germline assignment: CDR1 SQVTM and CDR2 ANQGSEA. Trimming cost V 6 bases and J 0 bases, with 15 bases left between them. CDR3 protein: CSVSQGGNSNQPQHF. The CDR3 DNA follows: TGCAGCGTCTCCCAGGGAGGGAATAGCAATCAGCCCCAGCATTTT.

About this clone itself: A read error is the likely source, as a far larger clone sits one nucleotide away. The gene calls are TRBV2 and TRBJ2-7; a weak D match, TRBD1 (5 bases). This CDR3 comprises 11 residues. Germline loops: CDR1 SNHLY, CDR2 FYNNEI. DNA for the CDR3: TGTGCCAGCACCCAGGGCTCCGAGCGGTACTTC. Residues: CASTQGSERYF.

The chain links TRBV10-3 to TRBJ1-1, with 10 bases lining up with TRBD1. This CDR3 is built from 14 residues. V dropped 10 bases and J dropped 4; count of bases not matched to a gene: 9. In germline, CDR1 is ENHRY, CDR2 SYGVKD. The CDR3 DNA follows: TGTGCCACTAACAGGGACAGGGGCTTCACTGAAGCTTTCTTT. It encodes CATNRDRGFTEAFF.

The rearrangement links TRBV11-3 to TRBJ2-7; D ambiguous. V was shortened by 5 bases and J by 0 bases, with 11 bases between the two germline ends. Germline V gives CDR1 SGHNT, CDR2 YENEEA. This CDR3 spans 14 amino acids. CDR3 sequence (DNA): TGTGCCAGCAGCCTAGGGCTAGGCTCCTACGAGCAGTACTTC. Translation gives CASSLGLGSYEQYF.

The gene calls are TRBV5-6 and TRBJ2-4, with 12 bases matching TRBD2. Germline V CDR1 and CDR2: SGHDT, YYEEEE. V lost 0 bases to trimming and J lost 3 bases; unmatched junction nucleotides: 10. The CDR3 totals 19 residues. CDR3 loop: CASSLGLAGVPIGKNIQYF. Written as DNA, the CDR3 is TGTGCCAGCAGCTTGGGACTAGCGGGGGTGCCTATAGGCAAAAACATTCAGTACTTC.

The V and J genes are TRBV27 and TRBJ2-2, with D possibly TRBD1 on 6 matching bases. Per germline, CDR1 MNHEY and CDR2 SMNVEV (reference sequence). With 6 bases removed from V and 0 bases from J, the gap between germline ends came to 14 bases. The CDR3 length is 16 residues. CDR3 DNA: TGTGCCAGCAGGACGAGAGGGACACCGAACACCGGGGAGCTGTTTTTT. Protein sequence: CASRTRGTPNTGELFF.

The rearrangement joins TRBV9 to TRBJ1-1; D might be TRBD1 (5 bases). This CDR3 has 13 amino acids. Trimming pared 2 bases from V and 1 base from J, leaving 6 bases between. CDR1 is SGDLS, CDR2 YYNGEE, per germline. Here the CDR3 DNA reads TGTGCCAGCAGCGTCACAGGGAACACTGAAGCTTTCTTT. Protein: CASSVTGNTEAFF.

This clone was observed a handful of times. The chain couples TRBV27 to TRBJ2-2, with D unresolved. The V end lost 7 bases, the J end lost 5 bases, and 14 bases lay between the germline ends. CDR1 MNHEY and CDR2 SMNVEV come from the germline V gene (reference sequence). The CDR3 runs to 14 residues. In DNA, the CDR3 is TGTGCCAGCACCTCCTCCCCCGGGACCGGGGAGCTGTTTTTT. Amino acids: CASTSSPGTGELFF.

The sample holds a few counts of this clone. This CDR3 is CASSVAGARNTGELFF. The CDR3 nucleotides are TGTGCCAGCAGTGTAGCGGGGGCACGGAACACCGGGGAGCTGTTTTTT. This chain uses TRBV2 with TRBJ2-2; 9 bases line up with TRBD2. CDR1 and CDR2 (germline): SNHLY, FYNNEI. The CDR3 extends over 16 amino acids. With 4 bases clipped from V and 1 base from J, the junction kept 4 bases outside the gene matches.

The chain combines TRBV19 with TRBJ2-5; 7 bases match TRBD1. The DNA end is a closer match to TRBJ2-7, so the J assignment may be wrong. Germline CDR1 is LNHDA and CDR2 is SQIVND (reference sequence). The CDR3 spans 13 residues. The DNA of the CDR3 is TGTGCCAGTAGCGCTAGCACAGGGGTCGAGCAGTACTTC. Residues: CASSASTGVEQYF.

The chain couples TRBV10-3 to TRBJ2-1; tentatively, D is TRBD2 (5 bases). Germline V gene lookup returns CDR1 ENHRY and CDR2 SYGVKD. V was trimmed by 2 bases and J by 15 bases, leaving 11 bases between them. The CDR3 contains 11 residues. CDR3 residues: CAISEGGVGFF. The CDR3 DNA follows: TGTGCCATCAGTGAGGGAGGAGTCGGGTTCTTC.